The 8 T cell receptor beta chains reported below all come from one sample, sequenced in a study of OX40 agonist ivuxolimab in advanced cancers. Profiling relied on immunoSEQ multiplex PCR, and the TCRdb table lists in-frame clones only, not all of them. The sample contains 100,000 to 110,000 clones, 91% of which appear only once. The input for sequencing was CD4+ or CD8+ T cells sorted from blood, taken in a trial of the OX40 agonist ivuxolimab. These TCRs come from an adult with an advanced solid tumor such as melanoma, head and neck, liver or kidney cancer.

This chain connects TRBV2 to TRBJ1-5; D possibly corresponds to TRBD1 (6 bases). This CDR3 is built from 15 residues. V lost 4 bases and J 3 bases, leaving 13 bases between the germline ends. Per germline, CDR1 SNHLY and CDR2 FYNNEI. DNA for the CDR3: TGTGCCAGCAGTGCTCAGGGGATGGCCAATCAGCCCCAGCATTTT. As protein: CASSAQGMANQPQHF.

This clone was observed a single time. The chain joins TRBV5-4 to TRBJ1-2, with a weak D call TRBD1 (6 bases). This CDR3 spans 14 amino acids. Germline CDR1 SGHNT, CDR2 YYREEE (reference sequence). V lost 4 bases and J lost 4, with 14 bases in between. The CDR3 protein is CASSQQGFGYGYTF. The CDR3 DNA is TGTGCCAGCAGCCAGCAGGGGTTCGGCTATGGCTACACCTTC.

The chain combines TRBV7-9 with TRBJ2-5, with 9 bases that match TRBD1. This CDR3 has 15 amino acids. In germline, CDR1 is SEHNR, CDR2 FQNEAQ (reference sequence). The V gene end was trimmed by 5 bases and the J gene end by 2 bases; junction bases not matched to a gene: 6. This chain's CDR3 is CASSPGQGIQETQYF. CDR3 sequence (DNA): TGTGCCAGCAGCCCGGGACAGGGTATACAAGAGACCCAGTACTTC.

This chain connects TRBV7-3 to TRBJ2-3; perhaps TRBD2 as D (6 bases). V was pared by 4 bases and J by 4 bases, with 12 bases between. The CDR3 is 14 residues long. Per the germline V gene, CDR1 is SGHTA and CDR2 is FQGTGA. Written as DNA, the CDR3 is TGTGCCAGCAGCTCCTCGGGAGTTGCAGATACGCAGTATTTT. This gives the protein CASSSSGVADTQYF. Variable domain in full (rest from reference TRBV7-3 and TRBJ2-3): GAGVSQTPSNKVTEKGKYVELRCDPISGHTALYWYRQSLGQGPEFLIYFQGTGAADDSGLPNDRFFAVRPEGSVSTLKIQRTERGDSAVYLCASSSSGVADTQYFGPGTRLTVL.

This chain's CDR3 is CASSFSRGESNEQFF. In DNA form, the CDR3 reads TGCGCCAGCAGCTTTAGCAGGGGCGAGAGCAATGAGCAGTTCTTC. The chain recombines TRBV5-1 with TRBJ2-1; D might be TRBD1 (6 bases). This CDR3 comprises 15 residues. CDR1 and CDR2 (germline): SGHRS, YFSETQ. Trimming took off 2 bases at V and 6 bases at J, with 15 bases between the two ends.

The chain links TRBV9 to TRBJ2-3; 7 positions match TRBD2. Germline loops: CDR1 SGDLS, CDR2 YYNGEE. V lost 0 bases, J lost 2 bases, and 3 bases stayed unmatched. CDR3 size: 15 residues. The CDR3 loop reads CASSVVAGATDTQYF. DNA of the CDR3: TGTGCCAGCAGCGTAGTGGCGGGAGCCACAGATACGCAGTATTTT.

This clone came up a few times. The rearrangement links TRBV29-1 to TRBJ2-1; 15 bases are shared with TRBD2. The CDR3 has 14 amino acids. Germline V lookup: CDR1 SQVTM, CDR2 ANQGSEA. After removal of 7 bases from V and 10 bases from J, the junction contained 8 bases not matched to a gene. The CDR3 sequence: CSAGLAGGRREQFF. CDR3 nucleotides: TGCAGCGCTGGACTAGCGGGAGGGAGGCGGGAGCAGTTCTTC.

In DNA form, the CDR3 reads TGCAGCGTTGAAGAATTTTCGGCGGGAGGCGCCTCCTACAATGAGCAGTTCTTC. Translation: CSVEEFSAGGASYNEQFF. V usage is TRBV29-1 and J usage is TRBJ2-1, with 8 bases fitting TRBD2. The length of the CDR3 is 18 residues. Per the germline V gene, CDR1 is SQVTM and CDR2 is ANQGSEA. The V gene end was trimmed by 0 bases and the J gene end by 0 bases; junction bases not matched to a gene: 10.